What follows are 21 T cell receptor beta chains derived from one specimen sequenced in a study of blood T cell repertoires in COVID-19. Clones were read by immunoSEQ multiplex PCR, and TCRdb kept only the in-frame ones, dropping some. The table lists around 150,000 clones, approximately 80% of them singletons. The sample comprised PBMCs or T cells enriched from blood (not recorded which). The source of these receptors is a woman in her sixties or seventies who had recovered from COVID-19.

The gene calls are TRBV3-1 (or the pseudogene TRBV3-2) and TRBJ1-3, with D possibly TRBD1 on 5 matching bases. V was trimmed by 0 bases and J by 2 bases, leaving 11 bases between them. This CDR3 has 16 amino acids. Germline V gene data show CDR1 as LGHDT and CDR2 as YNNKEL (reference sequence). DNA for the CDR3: TGTGCCAGCAGCCAAGACACCAGGGTGCCTGGAAACACCATATATTTT. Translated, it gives CASSQDTRVPGNTIYF.

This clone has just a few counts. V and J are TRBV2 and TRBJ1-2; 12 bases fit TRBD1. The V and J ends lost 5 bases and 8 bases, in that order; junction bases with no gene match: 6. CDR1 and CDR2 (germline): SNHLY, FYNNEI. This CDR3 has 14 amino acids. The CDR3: CASSQGQGARGYTF. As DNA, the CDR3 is TGTGCCAGCAGTCAGGGACAGGGGGCGCGGGGCTACACCTTC.

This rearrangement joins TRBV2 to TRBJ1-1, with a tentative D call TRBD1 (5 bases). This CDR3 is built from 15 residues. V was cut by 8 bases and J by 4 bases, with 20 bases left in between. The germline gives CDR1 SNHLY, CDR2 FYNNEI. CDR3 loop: CASCLSGSYGTEAFF. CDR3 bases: TGTGCCAGCTGTTTGTCAGGGTCATACGGCACTGAAGCTTTCTTT.

The CDR3 sequence: CASSKVGLGVPKDTQYF. The CDR3 DNA sequence: TGTGCCAGCAGCAAAGTGGGGCTTGGAGTCCCCAAAGATACGCAGTATTTT. V gene TRBV21-1 combines with J gene TRBJ2-3; no DNA check was done on the table's D call, TRBD1. TRBV21-1 has pseudogene status. The CDR3 has 17 amino acids.

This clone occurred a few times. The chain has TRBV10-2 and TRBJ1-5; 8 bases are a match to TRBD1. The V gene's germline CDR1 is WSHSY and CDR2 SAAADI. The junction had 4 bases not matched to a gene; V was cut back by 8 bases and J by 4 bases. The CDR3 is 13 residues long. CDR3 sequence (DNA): TGCGCCAGCCGACAGGGGACAAATCAGCCCCAGCATTTT. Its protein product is CASRQGTNQPQHF.

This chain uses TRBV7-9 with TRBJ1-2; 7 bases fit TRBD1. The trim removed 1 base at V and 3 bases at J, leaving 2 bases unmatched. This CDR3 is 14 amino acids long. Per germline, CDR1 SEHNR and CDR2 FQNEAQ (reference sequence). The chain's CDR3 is CASSLGGGDYGYTF. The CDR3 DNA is TGTGCCAGCAGCTTAGGAGGGGGCGACTATGGCTACACCTTC.

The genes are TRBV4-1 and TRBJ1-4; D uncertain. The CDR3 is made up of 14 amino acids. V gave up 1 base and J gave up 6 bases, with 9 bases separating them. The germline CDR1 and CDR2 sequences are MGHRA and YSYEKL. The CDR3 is CASSQGARDEKLFF. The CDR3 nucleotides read TGCGCCAGCAGCCAAGGAGCGAGGGATGAAAAACTGTTTTTT.

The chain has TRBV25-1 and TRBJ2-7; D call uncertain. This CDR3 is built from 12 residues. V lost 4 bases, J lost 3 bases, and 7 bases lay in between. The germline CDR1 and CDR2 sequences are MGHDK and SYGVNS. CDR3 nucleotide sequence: TGTGCCAGCAGTGGCAGGATCTACGAGCAGTACTTC. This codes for CASSGRIYEQYF.

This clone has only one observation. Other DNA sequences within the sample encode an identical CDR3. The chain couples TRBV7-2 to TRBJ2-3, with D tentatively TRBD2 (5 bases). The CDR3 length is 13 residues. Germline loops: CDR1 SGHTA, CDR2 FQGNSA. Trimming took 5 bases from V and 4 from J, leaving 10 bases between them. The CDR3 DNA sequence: TGTGCCAGCAGCCGACGGGGAGCAGATACGCAGTATTTT. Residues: CASSRRGADTQYF. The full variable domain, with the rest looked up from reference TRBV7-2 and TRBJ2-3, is GAGVSQSPSNKVTEKGKDVELRCDPISGHTALYWYRQSLGQGLEFLIYFQGNSAPDKSGLPSDRFSAERTGGSVSTLTIQRTQQEDSAVYLCASSRRGADTQYFGPGTRLTVL.

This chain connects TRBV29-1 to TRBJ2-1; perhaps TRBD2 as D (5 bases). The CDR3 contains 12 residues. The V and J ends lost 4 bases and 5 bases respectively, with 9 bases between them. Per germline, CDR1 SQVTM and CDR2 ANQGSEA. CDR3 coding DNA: TGCAGCGTTGCCCCGGGAAACAATGAGCAGTTCTTC. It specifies CSVAPGNNEQFF.

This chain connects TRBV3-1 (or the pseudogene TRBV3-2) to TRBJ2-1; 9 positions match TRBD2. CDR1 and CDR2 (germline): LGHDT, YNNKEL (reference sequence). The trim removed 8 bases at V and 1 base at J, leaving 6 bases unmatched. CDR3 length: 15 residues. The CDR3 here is CASGLAGLSYNEQFF. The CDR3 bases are TGTGCCAGCGGGCTAGCGGGGTTGTCCTACAATGAGCAGTTCTTC.

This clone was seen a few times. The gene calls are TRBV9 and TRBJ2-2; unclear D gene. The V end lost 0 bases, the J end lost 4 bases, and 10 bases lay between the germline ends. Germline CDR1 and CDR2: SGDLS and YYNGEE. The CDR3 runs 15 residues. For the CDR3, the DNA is TGTGCCAGCAGCGTAGGAAGTCTAACCACCGGGGAGCTGTTTTTT. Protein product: CASSVGSLTTGELFF. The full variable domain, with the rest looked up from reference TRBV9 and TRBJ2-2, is DSGVTQTPKHLITATGQRVTLRCSPRSGDLSVYWYQQSLDQGLQFLIQYYNGEERAKGNILERFSAQQFPDLHSELNLSSLELGDSALYFCASSVGSLTTGELFFGEGSRLTVL.

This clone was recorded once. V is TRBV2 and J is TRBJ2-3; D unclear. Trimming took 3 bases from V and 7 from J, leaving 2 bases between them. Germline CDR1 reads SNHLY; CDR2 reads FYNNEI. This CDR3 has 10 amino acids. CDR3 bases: TGTGCCAGCAGTGACAATACGCAGTATTTT. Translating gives CASSDNTQYF.

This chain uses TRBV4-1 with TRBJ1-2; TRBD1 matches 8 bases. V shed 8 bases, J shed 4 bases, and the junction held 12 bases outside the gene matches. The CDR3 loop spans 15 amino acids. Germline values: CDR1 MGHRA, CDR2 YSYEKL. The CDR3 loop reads CASSSISTGAYGYTF. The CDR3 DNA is TGCGCCAGCTCCTCGATTTCGACAGGGGCCTATGGCTACACCTTC.

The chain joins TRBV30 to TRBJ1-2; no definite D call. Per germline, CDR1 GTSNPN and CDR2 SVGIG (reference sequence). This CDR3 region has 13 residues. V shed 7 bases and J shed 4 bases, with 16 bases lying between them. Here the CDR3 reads CAFVGEGGYGYTF. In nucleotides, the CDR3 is TGTGCCTTCGTTGGGGAGGGAGGCTATGGCTACACCTTC.

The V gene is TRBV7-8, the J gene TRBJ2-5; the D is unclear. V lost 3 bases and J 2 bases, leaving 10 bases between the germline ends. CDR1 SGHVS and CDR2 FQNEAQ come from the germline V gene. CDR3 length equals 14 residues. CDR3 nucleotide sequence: TGTGCCAGCAGCTTTTCGGAGACTCAAGAGACCCAGTACTTC. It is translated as CASSFSETQETQYF.

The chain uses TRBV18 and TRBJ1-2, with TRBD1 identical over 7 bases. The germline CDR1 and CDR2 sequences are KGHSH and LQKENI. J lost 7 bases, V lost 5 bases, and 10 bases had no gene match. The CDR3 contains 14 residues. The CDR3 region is CASSDSRGITGYTF. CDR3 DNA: TGTGCCAGCTCAGATAGCAGGGGGATTACTGGCTACACCTTC.

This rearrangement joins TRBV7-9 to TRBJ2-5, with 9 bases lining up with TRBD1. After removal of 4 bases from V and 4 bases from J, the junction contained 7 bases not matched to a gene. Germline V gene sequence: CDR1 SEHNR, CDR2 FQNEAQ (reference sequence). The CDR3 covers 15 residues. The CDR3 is CASSSGTGWGETQYF. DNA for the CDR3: TGTGCCAGCAGCTCTGGGACAGGGTGGGGAGAGACCCAGTACTTC.

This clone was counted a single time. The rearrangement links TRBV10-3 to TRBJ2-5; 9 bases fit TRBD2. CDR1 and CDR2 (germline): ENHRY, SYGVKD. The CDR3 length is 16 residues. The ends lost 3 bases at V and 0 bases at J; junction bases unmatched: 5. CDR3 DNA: TGTGCCATCAGTGACGCAGCGGGGGGCCACCAAGAGACCCAGTACTTC. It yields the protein CAISDAAGGHQETQYF.

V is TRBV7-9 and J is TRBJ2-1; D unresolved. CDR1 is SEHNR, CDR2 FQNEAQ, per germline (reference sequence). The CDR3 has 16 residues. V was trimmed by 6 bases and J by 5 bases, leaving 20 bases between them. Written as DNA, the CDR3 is TGTGCCAGCAGACTTCCCGTGATAGCTGTAAACAATGAGCAGTTCTTC. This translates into CASRLPVIAVNNEQFF.

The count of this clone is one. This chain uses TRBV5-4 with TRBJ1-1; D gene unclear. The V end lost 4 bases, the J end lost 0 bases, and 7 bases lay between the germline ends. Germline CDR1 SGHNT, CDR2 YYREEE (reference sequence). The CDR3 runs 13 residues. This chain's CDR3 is CASSQQLNTEAFF. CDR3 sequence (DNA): TGTGCCAGCAGCCAACAGTTGAACACTGAAGCTTTCTTT. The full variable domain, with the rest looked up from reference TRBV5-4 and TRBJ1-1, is ETGVTQSPTHLIKTRGQQVTLRCSSQSGHNTVSWYQQALGQGPQFIFQYYREEENGRGNFPPRFSGLQFPNYSSELNVNALELDDSALYLCASSQQLNTEAFFGQGTRLTVV.